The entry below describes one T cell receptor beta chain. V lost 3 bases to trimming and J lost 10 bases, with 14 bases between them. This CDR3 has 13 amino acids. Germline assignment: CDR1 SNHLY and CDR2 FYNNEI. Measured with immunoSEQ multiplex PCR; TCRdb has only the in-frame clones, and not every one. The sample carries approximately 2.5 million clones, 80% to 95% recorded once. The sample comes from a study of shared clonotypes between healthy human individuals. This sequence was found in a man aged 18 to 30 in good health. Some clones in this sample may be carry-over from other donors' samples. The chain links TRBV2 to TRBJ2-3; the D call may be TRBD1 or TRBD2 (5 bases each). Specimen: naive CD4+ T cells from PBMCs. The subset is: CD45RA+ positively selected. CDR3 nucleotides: TGTGCCAGCAGTGAGGTCCGAGGGGTTTCGCAGTATTTT. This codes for CASSEVRGVSQYF.